These 27 T cell receptor beta chains were sequenced from one sample in a study of post-analysis software for immune sequencing data. Study-level points and caveats: Five or six TRBV segments (TRBV5-6, TRBV5-1 and TRBV20-1 among them) occurred more frequently in patients than in controls.

TCR beta cDNA libraries had unique molecular identifiers. Each CDR3 protein is one row after TCRdb ran MiXCR on the PCR reads. The sample lists fewer than 850,000 distinct CDR3 sequences, roughly 27% occurring once. No cognate antigen is known for these TCRs. Material for sequencing was blood. The receptors here all came from a girl aged 5-17 years with multiple sclerosis.

With respect to this clonotype: At one boundary the junction diverges from the germline segment, which might be a read error. CDR3 residues: CASSANGGSYQQYF. The DNA for the CDR3 is TGTGCCAGCAGCGCTAATGGAGGATCCTACCAGCAGTACTTC. This chain links TRBV7-2 with TRBJ2-1; maybe TRBD2 (5 bases). The J call may be wrong; the DNA end is better matched by TRBJ2-7. The length of the CDR3 is 14 residues. The germline CDR1 and CDR2 sequences are SGHTA and FQGNSA.

Details on this clonotype: A clone one base away is much larger, so this may be a read error. The genes are TRBV4-3 and TRBJ2-6, with TRBD1 as a possible D gene (5 bases). The CDR3 consists of 15 residues. Germline CDR1 and CDR2: LGHNA and YSLEER. The chain's CDR3 is CASSQGASGANVRTF. CDR3 in DNA: TGCGCCAGCAGCCAAGGGGCCTCTGGGGCCAACGTCCGGACTTTC.

Points on this clonotype: The junction departs from germline at one end; a sequencing error may be responsible. This chain joins TRBV6-5 and TRBJ2-6, with TRBD1 as a possible D gene (5 bases). CDR1 is MNHEY, CDR2 SVGAGI, per germline. This CDR3 has 21 residues. The CDR3 coding sequence is TGTGCCAGCAGTTATCAACCCCCCAAGGGGCAGGCCAGGTCTGGGGCCAACGTCCAGACTTTC. This translates into CASSYQPPKGQARSGANVQTF.

As regards this clonotype: Given a much more abundant clone one base away, this may be a read error. The chain is built from TRBV20-1 and TRBJ2-1; D could derive from TRBD1 or TRBD2 (5 bases each). In germline, CDR1 is DFQATT, CDR2 SNEGSKA (reference sequence). This CDR3 comprises 13 residues. In nucleotides, the CDR3 is TGCAGTGCTGGAGAAGGGACCGGCAATGAGCAGTTCTTC. As protein: CSAGEGTGNEQFF.

The rearrangement joins TRBV29-1 to TRBJ1-1; D uncertain. V dropped 2 bases and J dropped 4 bases, with 8 bases sitting between them. The CDR3 sequence is 12 residues long. Germline-derived CDR1 and CDR2 are SQVTM and ANQGSEA. The CDR3 region is CSVEQEGTEAFF. In nucleotides, the CDR3 is TGCAGCGTTGAACAGGAGGGCACTGAAGCTTTCTTT.

Details on this clonotype: The junction departs from germline at one end; a sequencing error may be responsible. The V and J genes are TRBV20-1 and TRBJ1-5, with D possibly TRBD1 on 5 matching bases. CDR1 and CDR2 (germline): DFQATT, SNEGSKA (reference sequence). CDR3 length: 14 amino acids. CDR3 loop: CSADHYTGNQPRHF. CDR3 nucleotide sequence: TGCAGTGCCGACCATTATACAGGCAATCAGCCCCGGCATTTT.

DNA for the CDR3: TGTGCCAGCAGCTTAATCGGGACCTTGGGGAATGAGCAGTTCTTC. Its protein product is CASSLIGTLGNEQFF. The gene calls are TRBV7-2 and TRBJ2-1, with D possibly called TRBD1 or TRBD2 (5 bases each). The V end was cut by 2 bases, the J end by 7 bases, with 15 bases between. The CDR3 sequence is 15 residues long. Germline V CDR1 and CDR2: SGHTA, FQGNSA.

CDR3 in DNA: TGTGCCTCCCGCGGGGACTCGAGCAATCAGCCCCAGCATTTT. The encoded protein is CASRGDSSNQPQHF. V usage is TRBV10-3 and J usage is TRBJ1-5; weak D call: TRBD1 (5 bases). The germline V gene has CDR1 ENHRY and CDR2 SYGVKD. Trimming shortened V by 11 bases and J by 1 base, and 15 bases separated the two germline ends. The CDR3 runs 14 residues.

The chain's CDR3 is CASSYRDIRAQPQHF. The CDR3 region has the DNA TGTGCCAGCAGTTACCGGGACATACGCGCTCAGCCCCAGCATTTT. The chain combines TRBV6-6 with TRBJ1-5, with D perhaps matching TRBD1 (6 bases). Trimming left V 2 bases short and J 6 bases short, with 14 bases between. Germline V lookup: CDR1 MNHNY, CDR2 SVGAGI (reference sequence). The CDR3 runs to 15 residues.

The chain recombines TRBV11-2 with TRBJ2-7; maybe TRBD2 (7 bases). Germline V gene data show CDR1 as SGHAT and CDR2 as FQNNGV. This CDR3 has 15 residues. V was pared by 6 bases and J by 3 bases, with 18 bases between. This chain's CDR3 is CASSPLRGRGYEQYF. The CDR3 DNA reads TGTGCCAGCAGTCCTCTAAGGGGGAGGGGCTACGAGCAGTACTTC.

The chain carries TRBV6-2 or TRBV6-3 and TRBJ2-7; a possible D gene is TRBD1 (5 bases). The germline V gene encodes CDR1 MNHEY and CDR2 SVGEGT. This CDR3 contains 13 residues. Trimming shortened V by 6 bases and J by 6 bases, and 15 bases separated the two germline ends. CDR3 in amino acids: CASSPGPRGEQYF. CDR3 nucleotides: TGTGCCAGCAGCCCCGGGCCAAGGGGCGAGCAGTACTTC.

This clonotype was seen only a few times. The V and J genes are TRBV28 and TRBJ2-5; TRBD1 matches at 8 bases. The V gene's germline CDR1 is MDHEN and CDR2 SYDVKM. The CDR3 is 17 amino acids. V lost 6 bases to trimming and J lost 1 base; unmatched junction nucleotides: 13. The CDR3 sequence is CASRPPDRAGSQETQYF. The DNA of the CDR3 is TGTGCCAGCAGGCCACCGGACAGGGCGGGTAGCCAAGAGACCCAGTACTTC.

This clonotype has just a few counts. The chain carries TRBV20-1 and TRBJ2-6; 8 bases agree with TRBD1. Germline V CDR1 and CDR2: DFQATT, SNEGSKA (reference sequence). The CDR3 runs to 18 residues. J gave up 4 bases and V 3 bases, and 14 bases lay outside the gene matches. The CDR3 spells CSASHVQGAIGGANVLTF. The CDR3 DNA is TGCAGTGCTAGCCACGTTCAGGGGGCGATAGGAGGGGCCAACGTCCTGACTTTC.

As to this clonotype: A read error may produce the germline difference seen at one junction end. This sequence joins TRBV29-1 and TRBJ1-2, with 11 bases matching TRBD1. This CDR3 comprises 12 residues. Germline V gives CDR1 SQVTM, CDR2 ANQGSEA. The CDR3 coding sequence is TGCAGCGTCGGGACAGGGGGGTATGGCCACACCTTC. This encodes CSVGTGGYGHTF.

This clonotype was counted between two and nine times. This rearrangement joins TRBV5-1 to TRBJ2-7; no definite D call. This CDR3 has 14 amino acids. Trimming stripped 4 bases from V and 4 bases from J, with 15 bases between. In germline, CDR1 is SGHRS, CDR2 YFSETQ. The CDR3 loop is CASSARPAAYEQYF. For the CDR3, the DNA is TGCGCCAGCAGCGCAAGACCCGCAGCGTACGAGCAGTACTTC.

This clonotype was recorded a few times. The gene calls are TRBV20-1 and TRBJ2-4; D is uncertain. The CDR3 has 14 amino acids. With 2 bases removed from V and 0 bases from J, the gap between germline ends came to 8 bases. Germline V lookup: CDR1 DFQATT, CDR2 SNEGSKA (reference sequence). The CDR3 DNA is TGCAGTGCTAGAAGGGTTCTAGCCAAAAACATTCAGTACTTC. Its protein product is CSARRVLAKNIQYF.

The rearrangement links TRBV29-1 to TRBJ1-1, with a possible D match to TRBD1 (6 bases). The CDR3 length is 13 residues. The V and J ends lost 7 bases and 3 bases respectively, with 15 bases between them. CDR1 is SQVTM, CDR2 ANQGSEA, per germline. CDR3 in amino acids: CSAYREVDTEAFF. The CDR3 DNA follows: TGCAGCGCCTACAGGGAGGTCGACACTGAAGCTTTCTTT.

The V gene is TRBV3-1, the J gene TRBJ2-7; 9 nucleotides align to TRBD1. TRBJ2-5 matches the DNA end more closely, so the J call is doubtful. CDR1 and CDR2 (germline): LGHDT, YNNKEL (reference sequence). This CDR3 is 17 amino acids long. CDR3 nucleotide sequence: TGTGCCAGCAGCAGAACCGTACAGGGGGCTGGAGAGGAGACCCAGTACTTC. It codes for CASSRTVQGAGEETQYF.

The chain has TRBV29-1 and TRBJ1-1; 12 bases match TRBD1. The ends lost 6 bases at V and 6 bases at J; junction bases unmatched: 5. This CDR3 has 13 amino acids. Germline-derived CDR1 and CDR2 are SQVTM and ANQGSEA. The CDR3 sequence is CSVVGTGGSEAFF. The CDR3, as DNA: TGCAGCGTCGTCGGGACAGGGGGCTCTGAAGCTTTCTTT.

The sample holds one count of this clonotype. The V and J genes are TRBV9 and TRBJ1-5; TRBD1 matches at 7 bases. Germline CDR1 and CDR2: SGDLS and YYNGEE. CDR3 length equals 17 residues. V gave up 0 bases and J gave up 2 bases; unmatched junction bases: 8. CDR3: CASSVAEGAYCNQPQHF. The CDR3 DNA sequence: TGTGCCAGCAGCGTAGCGGAGGGGGCTTACTGCAATCAGCCCCAGCATTTT.

This clonotype was picked up a small number of times. This chain connects TRBV4-1 to TRBJ2-3; TRBD2 agrees at 8 bases. CDR1 and CDR2 from the germline V gene are MGHRA and YSYEKL. The ends lost 1 base at V and 2 bases at J; junction bases unmatched: 8. CDR3 length: 17 residues. This CDR3 is CASSQVIKRGLTDTQYF. The DNA of the CDR3 is TGCGCCAGCAGCCAAGTTATTAAGCGGGGGCTCACAGATACGCAGTATTTT.

CDR3 nucleotides: TGTGCCAGCAGTTACCGGGGGCCGGGCCGGGATCAGCCCCAGCATTTT. Translating gives CASSYRGPGRDQPQHF. The V call is TRBV6-6, the J call TRBJ1-5, with D perhaps TRBD1 (6 bases). CDR1 is MNHNY, CDR2 SVGAGI, per germline (reference sequence). Trimming removed 2 bases from V and 5 bases from J, with 16 bases in between. This CDR3 comprises 16 residues.

The chain joins TRBV11-2 to TRBJ2-5; tentatively, D is TRBD2 (5 bases). Looked up from germline, CDR1 is SGHAT and CDR2 is FQNNGV. V was cut by 1 base and J by 3 bases, with 15 bases left in between. The CDR3 is made up of 16 amino acids. The CDR3 coding sequence is TGTGCCAGCAGCTTAGTCTGGTCTGAGGGCGAAGAGACCCAGTACTTC. Its protein product is CASSLVWSEGEETQYF.

This chain joins TRBV7-2 and TRBJ2-7; 9 bases map to TRBD1. This CDR3 has 15 amino acids. V shed 5 bases, J shed 4 bases, and the junction held 9 bases outside the gene matches. Germline V gene sequence: CDR1 SGHTA, CDR2 FQGNSA. The CDR3 here is CASSPTTGQGYEQYF. The CDR3 DNA sequence: TGTGCCAGCAGCCCAACGACGGGACAGGGTTACGAGCAGTACTTC.

The rearrangement uses TRBV5-1 and TRBJ2-7; TRBD1 might be the D (5 bases). The CDR3 sequence is 18 residues long. Germline V gene lookup returns CDR1 SGHRS and CDR2 YFSETQ. V was shortened by 3 bases and J by 3 bases, with 25 bases between the two germline ends. The CDR3 DNA reads as TGCGCCAGCAGCTGGAGCCCGACAGCAGGCCTTGTGGGCTACGAGCAGTACTTC. Its protein product is CASSWSPTAGLVGYEQYF.

This clonotype was observed at least ten times. This sequence joins TRBV28 and TRBJ2-7, with 8 bases aligning to TRBD2. The length of the CDR3 is 18 residues. V was pared by 3 bases and J by 0 bases, with 13 bases of the junction left unmatched. CDR1 is MDHEN and CDR2 is SYDVKM in the germline V gene. The CDR3 region is CASSFSPTLAGLSYEQYF. The CDR3 DNA sequence: TGTGCCAGCAGTTTCTCCCCCACTCTAGCGGGCCTCTCCTACGAGCAGTACTTC.

The J gene is TRBJ2-7, the V gene TRBV4-3; the D is unclear. With 3 bases removed from V and 0 bases from J, the gap between germline ends came to 18 bases. Looked up from germline, CDR1 is LGHNA and CDR2 is YSLEER. This CDR3 is built from 17 residues. The CDR3 nucleotides are TGCGCCAGCAGCCAGGCTTACGAGGCCATGAGCTCCTACGAGCAGTACTTC. Translation gives CASSQAYEAMSSYEQYF.